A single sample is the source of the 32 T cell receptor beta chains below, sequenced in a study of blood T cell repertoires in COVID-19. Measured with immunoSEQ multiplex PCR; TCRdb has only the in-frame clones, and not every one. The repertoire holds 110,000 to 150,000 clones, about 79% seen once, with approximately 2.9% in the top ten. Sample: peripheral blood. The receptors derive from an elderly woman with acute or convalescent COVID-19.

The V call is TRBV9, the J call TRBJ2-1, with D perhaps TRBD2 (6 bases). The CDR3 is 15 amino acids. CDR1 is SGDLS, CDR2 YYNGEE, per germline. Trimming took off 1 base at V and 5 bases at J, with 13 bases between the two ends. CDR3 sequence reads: CASSVLVGGNNEQFF. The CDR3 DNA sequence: TGTGCCAGCAGCGTACTAGTAGGAGGGAACAATGAGCAGTTCTTC.

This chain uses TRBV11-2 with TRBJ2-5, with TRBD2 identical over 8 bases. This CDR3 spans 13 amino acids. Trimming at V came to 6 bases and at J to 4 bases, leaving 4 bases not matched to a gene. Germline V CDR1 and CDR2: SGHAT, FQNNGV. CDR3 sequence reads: CASRKRGLETQYF. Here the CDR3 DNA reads TGTGCCAGCAGGAAGCGGGGGCTAGAGACCCAGTACTTC.

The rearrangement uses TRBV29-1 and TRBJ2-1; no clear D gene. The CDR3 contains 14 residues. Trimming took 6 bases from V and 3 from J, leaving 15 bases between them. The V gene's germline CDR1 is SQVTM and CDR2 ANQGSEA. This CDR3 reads CSVKAARSYNEQFF. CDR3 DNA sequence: TGCAGCGTCAAGGCAGCTAGGAGCTACAATGAGCAGTTCTTC.

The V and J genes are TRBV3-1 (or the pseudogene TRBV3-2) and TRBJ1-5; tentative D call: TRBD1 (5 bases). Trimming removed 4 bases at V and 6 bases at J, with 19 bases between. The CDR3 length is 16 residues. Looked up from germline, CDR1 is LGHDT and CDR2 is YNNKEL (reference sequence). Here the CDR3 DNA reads TGTGCCAGCAGCCCCGGTGGGTGGGGGGGAACTCAGCCCCAGCATTTT. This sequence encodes CASSPGGWGGTQPQHF.

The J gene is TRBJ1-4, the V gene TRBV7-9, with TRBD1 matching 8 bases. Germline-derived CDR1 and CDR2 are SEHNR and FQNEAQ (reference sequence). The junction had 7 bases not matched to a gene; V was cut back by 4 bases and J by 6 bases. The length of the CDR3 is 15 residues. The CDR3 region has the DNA TGTGCCAGCAGCTACACACAGGGGGGGGATGAAAAACTGTTTTTT. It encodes CASSYTQGGDEKLFF. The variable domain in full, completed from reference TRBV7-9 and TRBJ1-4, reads DTGVSQNPRHKITKRGQNVTFRCDPISEHNRLYWYRQTLGQGPEFLTYFQNEAQLEKSRLLSDRFSAERPKGSFSTLEIQRTEQGDSAMYLCASSYTQGGDEKLFFGSGTQLSVL.

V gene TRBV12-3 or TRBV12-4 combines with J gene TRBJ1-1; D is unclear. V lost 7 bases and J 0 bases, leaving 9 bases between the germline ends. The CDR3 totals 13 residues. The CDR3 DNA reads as TGTGCCAGCACTCTGACTGTGAACACTGAAGCTTTCTTT. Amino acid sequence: CASTLTVNTEAFF.

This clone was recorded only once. The CDR3 coding sequence is TGTGCCAGCAGTCCCGGGGGAAGTGAAGCTTTCTTT. It encodes CASSPGGSEAFF. V gene TRBV12-3 or TRBV12-4 combines with J gene TRBJ1-1; D may be TRBD1 (5 bases). The CDR3 length is 12 residues. V lost 5 bases to trimming and J lost 7 bases, with 11 bases between them.

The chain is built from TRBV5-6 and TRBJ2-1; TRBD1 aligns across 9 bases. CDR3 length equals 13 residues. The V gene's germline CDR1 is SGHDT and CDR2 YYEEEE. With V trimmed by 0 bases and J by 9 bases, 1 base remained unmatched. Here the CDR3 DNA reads TGTGCCAGCAGCTTGGTGACAGGGGGTGAGCAGTTCTTC. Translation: CASSLVTGGEQFF.

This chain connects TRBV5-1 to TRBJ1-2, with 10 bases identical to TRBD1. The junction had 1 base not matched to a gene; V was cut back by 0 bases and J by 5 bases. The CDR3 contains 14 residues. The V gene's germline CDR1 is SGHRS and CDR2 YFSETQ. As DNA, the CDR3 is TGCGCCAGCAGCTTGGGGGGACAGGGGTATGGCTACACCTTC. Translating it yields CASSLGGQGYGYTF. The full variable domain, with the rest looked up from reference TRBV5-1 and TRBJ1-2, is KAGVTQTPRYLIKTRGQQVTLSCSPISGHRSVSWYQQTPGQGLQFLFEYFSETQRNKGNFPGRFSGRQFSNSRSEMNVSTLELGDSALYLCASSLGGQGYGYTFGSGTRLTVV.

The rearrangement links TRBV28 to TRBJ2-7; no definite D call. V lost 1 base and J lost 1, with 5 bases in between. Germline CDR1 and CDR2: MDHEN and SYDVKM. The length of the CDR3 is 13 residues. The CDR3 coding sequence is TGTGCCAGCAGTTTATCGCGGTCCTACGAGCAGTACTTC. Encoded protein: CASSLSRSYEQYF. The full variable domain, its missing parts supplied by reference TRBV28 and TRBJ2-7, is DVKVTQSSRYLVKRTGEKVFLECVQDMDHENMFWYRQDPGLGLRLIYFSYDVKMKEKGDIPEGYSVSREKKERFSLILESASTNQTSMYLCASSLSRSYEQYFGPGTRLTVT.

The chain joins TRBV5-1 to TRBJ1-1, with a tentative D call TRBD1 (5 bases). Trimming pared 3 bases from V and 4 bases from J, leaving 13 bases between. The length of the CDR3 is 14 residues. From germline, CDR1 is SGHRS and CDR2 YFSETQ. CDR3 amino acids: CASSSGGDPTEAFF. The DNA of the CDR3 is TGCGCCAGCAGCTCGGGCGGGGACCCCACTGAAGCTTTCTTT.

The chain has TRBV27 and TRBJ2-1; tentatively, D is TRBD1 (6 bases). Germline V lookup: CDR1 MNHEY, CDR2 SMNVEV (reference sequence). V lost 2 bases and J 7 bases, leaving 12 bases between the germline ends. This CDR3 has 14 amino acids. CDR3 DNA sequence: TGTGCCAGCAGTTTAGGCGGCAGGGGTAATGAGCAGTTCTTC. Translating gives CASSLGGRGNEQFF.

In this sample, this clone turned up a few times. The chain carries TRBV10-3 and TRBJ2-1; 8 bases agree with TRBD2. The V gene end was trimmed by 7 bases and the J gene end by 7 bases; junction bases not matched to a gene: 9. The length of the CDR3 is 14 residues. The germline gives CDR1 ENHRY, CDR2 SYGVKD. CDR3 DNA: TGTGCCATCAAGAATAGCGGGGAGTTAAATGAGCAGTTCTTC. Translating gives CAIKNSGELNEQFF.

The CDR3 reads CASSSTGYGYTF. The DNA of the CDR3 is TGTGCCAGCAGTTCGACAGGCTATGGCTACACCTTC. The chain employs TRBV27 and TRBJ1-2; weak D call: TRBD1 (6 bases). In germline, CDR1 is MNHEY, CDR2 SMNVEV (reference sequence). V lost 4 bases to trimming and J lost 4 bases, with 7 bases between them. The CDR3 has 12 residues.

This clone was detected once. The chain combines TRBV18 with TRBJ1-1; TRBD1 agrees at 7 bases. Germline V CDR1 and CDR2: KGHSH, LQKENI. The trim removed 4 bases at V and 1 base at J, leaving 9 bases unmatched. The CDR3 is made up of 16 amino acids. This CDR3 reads CASSLSTGARNTEAFF. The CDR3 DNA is TGTGCCAGCTCACTTTCTACAGGGGCGAGGAACACTGAAGCTTTCTTT.

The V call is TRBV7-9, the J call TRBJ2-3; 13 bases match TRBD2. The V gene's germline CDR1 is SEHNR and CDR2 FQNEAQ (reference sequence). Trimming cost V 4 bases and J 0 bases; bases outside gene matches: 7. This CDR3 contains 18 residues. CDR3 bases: TGTGCCAGCAGCTCCGGACTAGCGGGGGCCTCTAGCACAGATACGCAGTATTTT. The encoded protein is CASSSGLAGASSTDTQYF.

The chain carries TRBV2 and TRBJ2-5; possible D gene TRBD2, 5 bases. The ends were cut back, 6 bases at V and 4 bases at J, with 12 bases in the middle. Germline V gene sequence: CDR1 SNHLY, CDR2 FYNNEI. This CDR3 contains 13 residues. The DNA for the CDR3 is TGTGCCAGCAGCGAAACGGGGATAGAGACCCAGTACTTC. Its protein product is CASSETGIETQYF.

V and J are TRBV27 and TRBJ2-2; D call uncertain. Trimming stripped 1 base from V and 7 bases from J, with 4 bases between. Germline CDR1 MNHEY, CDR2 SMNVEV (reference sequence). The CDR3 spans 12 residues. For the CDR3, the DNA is TGTGCCAGCAGTTTATTCCGCGGGGAGCTGTTTTTT. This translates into CASSLFRGELFF.

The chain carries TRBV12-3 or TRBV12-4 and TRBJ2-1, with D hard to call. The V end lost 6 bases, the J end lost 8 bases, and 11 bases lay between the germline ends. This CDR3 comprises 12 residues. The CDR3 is CASSPDMYEQFF. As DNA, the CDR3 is TGTGCCAGCAGCCCTGACATGTATGAGCAGTTCTTC.

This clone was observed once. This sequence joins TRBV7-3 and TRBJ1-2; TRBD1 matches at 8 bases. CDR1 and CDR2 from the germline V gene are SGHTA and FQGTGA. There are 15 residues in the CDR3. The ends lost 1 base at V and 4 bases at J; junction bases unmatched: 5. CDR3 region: CASSLNPGGAYGYTF. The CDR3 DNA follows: TGTGCCAGCAGCTTAAATCCAGGGGGCGCCTATGGCTACACCTTC.

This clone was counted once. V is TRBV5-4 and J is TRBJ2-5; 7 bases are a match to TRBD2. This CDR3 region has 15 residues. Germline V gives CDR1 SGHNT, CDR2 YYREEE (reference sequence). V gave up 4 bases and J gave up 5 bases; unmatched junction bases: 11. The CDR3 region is CASSQIRGSPETQYF. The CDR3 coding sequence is TGTGCCAGCAGCCAAATCCGCGGGAGTCCGGAGACCCAGTACTTC. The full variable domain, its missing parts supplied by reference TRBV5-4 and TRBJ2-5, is ETGVTQSPTHLIKTRGQQVTLRCSSQSGHNTVSWYQQALGQGPQFIFQYYREEENGRGNFPPRFSGLQFPNYSSELNVNALELDDSALYLCASSQIRGSPETQYFGPGTRLLVL.

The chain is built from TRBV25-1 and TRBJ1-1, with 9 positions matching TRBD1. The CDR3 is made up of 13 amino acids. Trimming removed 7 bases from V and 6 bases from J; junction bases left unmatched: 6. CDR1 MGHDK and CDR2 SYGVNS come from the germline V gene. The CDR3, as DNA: TGTGCCAGCACCCCGGGACAGGGCTCTGAAGCTTTCTTT. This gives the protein CASTPGQGSEAFF. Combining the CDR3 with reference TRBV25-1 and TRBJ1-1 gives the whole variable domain EADIYQTPRYLVIGTGKKITLECSQTMGHDKMYWYQQDPGMELHLIHYSYGVNSTEKGDLSSESTVSRIRTEHFPLTLESARPSHTSQYLCASTPGQGSEAFFGQGTRLTVV.

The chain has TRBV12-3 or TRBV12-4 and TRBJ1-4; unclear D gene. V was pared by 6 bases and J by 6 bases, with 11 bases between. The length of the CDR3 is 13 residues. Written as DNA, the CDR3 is TGTGCCAGCAGCCCACGGACTGATGAAAAACTGTTTTTT. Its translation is CASSPRTDEKLFF.

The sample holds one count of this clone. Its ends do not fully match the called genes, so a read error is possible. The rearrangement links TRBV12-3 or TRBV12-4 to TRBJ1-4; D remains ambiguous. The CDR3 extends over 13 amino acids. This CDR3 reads CASRLSVNEKLFF. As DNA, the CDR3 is TGTGCCAGCCGTTTATCGGTTAATGAAAAACTGTTTTTT.

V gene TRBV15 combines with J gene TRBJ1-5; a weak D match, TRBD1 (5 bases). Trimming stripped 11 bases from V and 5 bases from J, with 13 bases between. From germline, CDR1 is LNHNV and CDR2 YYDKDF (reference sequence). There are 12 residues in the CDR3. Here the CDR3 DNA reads TGTGCCTCCCAGCGGGGGGATCAGCCCCAGCATTTT. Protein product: CASQRGDQPQHF.

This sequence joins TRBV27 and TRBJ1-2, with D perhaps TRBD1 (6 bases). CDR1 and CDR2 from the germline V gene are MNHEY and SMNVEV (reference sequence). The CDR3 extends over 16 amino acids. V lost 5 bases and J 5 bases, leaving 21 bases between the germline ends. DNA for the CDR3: TGTGCCAGCAGTCCCAGGGGAGACTACCCGTATTATGGCTACACCTTC. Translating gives CASSPRGDYPYYGYTF.

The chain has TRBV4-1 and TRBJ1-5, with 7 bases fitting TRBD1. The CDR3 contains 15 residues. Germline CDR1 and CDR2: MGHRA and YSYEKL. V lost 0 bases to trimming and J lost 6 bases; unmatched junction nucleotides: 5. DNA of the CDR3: TGCGCCAGCAGCCAAGATTCAAGGGGGCTTCAGCCCCAGCATTTT. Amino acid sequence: CASSQDSRGLQPQHF.

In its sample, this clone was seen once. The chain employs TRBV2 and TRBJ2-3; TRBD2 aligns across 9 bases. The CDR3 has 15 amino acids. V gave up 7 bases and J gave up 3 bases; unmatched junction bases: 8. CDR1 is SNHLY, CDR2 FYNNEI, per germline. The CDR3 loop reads CASTRLAGRTDTQYF. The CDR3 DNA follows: TGTGCCAGCACACGGCTAGCGGGGCGAACAGATACGCAGTATTTT.

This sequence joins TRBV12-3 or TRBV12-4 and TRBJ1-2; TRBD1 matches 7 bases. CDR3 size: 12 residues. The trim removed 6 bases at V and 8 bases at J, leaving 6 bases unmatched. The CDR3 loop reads CASSSGGEGYTF. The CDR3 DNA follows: TGTGCCAGCAGCTCAGGGGGAGAGGGCTACACCTTC.

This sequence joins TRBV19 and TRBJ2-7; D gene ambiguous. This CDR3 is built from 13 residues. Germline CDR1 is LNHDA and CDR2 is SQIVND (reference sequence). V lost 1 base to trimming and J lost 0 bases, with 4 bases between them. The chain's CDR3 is CASSIGASYEQYF. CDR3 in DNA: TGTGCCAGTAGTATAGGGGCCTCCTACGAGCAGTACTTC.

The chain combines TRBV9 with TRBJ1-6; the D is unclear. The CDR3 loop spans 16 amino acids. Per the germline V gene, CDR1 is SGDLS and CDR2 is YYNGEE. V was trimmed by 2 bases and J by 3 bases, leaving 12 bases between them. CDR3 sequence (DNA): TGTGCCAGCAGCGTGGAGGACTTGTACTATAATTCACCCCTCCACTTT. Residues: CASSVEDLYYNSPLHF.

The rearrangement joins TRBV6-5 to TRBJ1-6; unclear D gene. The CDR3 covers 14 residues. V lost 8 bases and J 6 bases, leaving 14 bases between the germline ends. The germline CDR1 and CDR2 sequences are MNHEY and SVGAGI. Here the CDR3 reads CASATAGFNSPLHF. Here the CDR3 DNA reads TGTGCCAGCGCTACCGCGGGGTTTAATTCACCCCTCCACTTT.